This T cell receptor (beta chain) was identified in a study of T-cell reconstitution after alpha-beta-depleted transplantation in children. There are a few counts of this clonotype. This CDR3 has 16 amino acids. CDR1 is MGHRA, CDR2 YSYEKL, per germline. V lost 3 bases and J lost 1; bases outside the gene matches: 6. A library of TCRbeta sequences, prepared with unique molecular identifiers, was generated. TCRdb called the PCR reads again in MiXCR, with one record for every CDR3 protein. This repertoire shows some 390,000 distinct CDR3 sequences, about 20% found once; its top ten account for 3.8%. The material was PBMCs from the stem cell graft donor, obtained from the stem cell graft. This chain uses TRBV4-1 with TRBJ1-1, with TRBD1 matching over 9 bases. The TCR sequence derives from a human donor who donated a stem cell graft to a child with acute myeloid leukemia. The CDR3 region is CASSHPGQGGNTEAFF. In DNA form, the CDR3 reads TGCGCCAGCAGCCACCCGGGACAGGGTGGGAACACTGAAGCTTTCTTT.